A selection of T cell receptor beta chains follows, all from one sample in a study of T cell responses to AZD1222 COVID-19 vaccine. Produced via immunoSEQ multiplex PCR; TCRdb's table is partial and in-frame only. Here the sample spans around 130,000 clones, approximately 90% being singletons. Here the sequenced sample was peripheral blood, taken 28 days after the second AZD1222 dose. Receptors were obtained from an adult who received the AZD1222 COVID-19 vaccine. Both conserved end residues are part of each CDR3. The D gene is left open where the match is weak. The size field is filled for only some rows; it gives once, few, many or a size class.

v_gene	len	d_gene	abundance	j_gene	CDR3aa	CDR3nt
TRBV21-1	15	-	once	TRBJ2-7	CASSKALDRGREQYF	TGTGCCAGCAGCAAAGCGCTCGACAGGGGGAGAGAGCAGTACTTC
TRBV11-2	17	-	-	TRBJ2-3	CASSLGGRAPGTDTQYF	TGTGCCAGCAGCTTGGGGGGCAGGGCCCCCGGCACAGATACGCAGTATTTT
TRBV20-1	11	-	-	TRBJ2-7	CSARNSYEQYF	TGCAGTGCTAGAAATTCCTACGAGCAGTACTTC
TRBV30	11	-	-	TRBJ1-3	CAWSAENTIYF	TGTGCCTGGAGCGCGGAAAACACCATATATTTT
TRBV5-1	16	TRBD1	-	TRBJ1-1	CASSKRQGARNTEAFF	TGCGCCAGCAGCAAACGACAGGGGGCAAGGAACACTGAAGCTTTCTTT
TRBV6-5	11	-	-	TRBJ2-3	CASVTSDTQYF	TGTGCCAGCGTGACGTCAGATACGCAGTATTTT
TRBV7-7	15	TRBD2	-	TRBJ2-1	CASSLERGEGNEQFF	TGTGCTAGCAGCCTAGAGCGCGGGGAGGGAAATGAGCAGTTCTTC
TRBV3-1/TRBV3-2	16	-	few	TRBJ1-5	CASSRGTDTSNQPQHF	TGTGCCAGCAGCCGCGGGACGGACACTAGCAATCAGCCCCAGCATTTT
TRBV10-3	13	-	once	TRBJ1-3	CAIRRRLENTIYF	TGTGCCATAAGACGCCGGCTTGAAAACACCATATATTTT
TRBV19	15	TRBD2	-	TRBJ2-1	CASTRTSSPYNEQFF	TGTGCCAGTACCCGGACTAGCAGCCCCTACAATGAGCAGTTCTTC
TRBV7-2	11	-	-	TRBJ2-1	CASSPRNEQFF	TGTGCCAGCAGCCCGAGAAACGAGCAGTTCTTC
TRBV30	13	-	once	TRBJ1-5	CAWSSRAHQPQHF	TGTGCCTGGAGTAGTAGGGCCCATCAGCCCCAGCATTTT
TRBV7-2	13	-	once	TRBJ2-7	CASSFSGRREQYF	TGTGCCAGCAGCTTTAGCGGAAGACGGGAGCAGTACTTC
TRBV6-5	14	-	-	TRBJ2-1	CASSLGVPHNEQFF	TGTGCCAGCAGTTTAGGGGTCCCCCACAATGAGCAGTTCTTC
TRBV7-2	14	TRBD2	-	TRBJ2-7	CASSPREGLYEQYF	TGTGCCAGCAGCCCGAGGGAGGGACTCTACGAGCAGTACTTC
TRBV28	12	TRBD1	-	TRBJ1-5	CAITGGNQPQHF	TGTGCCATCACAGGGGGAAATCAGCCCCAGCATTTT
TRBV19	14	-	-	TRBJ1-5	CASGQFGEDQPQHF	TGTGCCAGCGGACAGTTCGGGGAGGATCAGCCCCAGCATTTT
TRBV7-8	15	-	-	TRBJ1-1	CASSSNTAKNTEAFF	TGTGCCAGCAGCTCCAACACGGCTAAGAACACTGAAGCTTTCTTT
TRBV11-2	14	-	-	TRBJ2-5	CASGRGEAQETQYF	TGTGCCAGCGGGCGGGGAGAGGCCCAAGAGACCCAGTACTTC
TRBV5-4	13	TRBD1	-	TRBJ2-5	CASSGTGIETQYF	TGTGCCAGCAGCGGGACAGGGATAGAGACCCAGTACTTC
TRBV5-4	14	TRBD1	-	TRBJ1-2	CASSSSQGNYGYTF	TGTGCCAGCAGCTCATCACAGGGGAACTATGGCTACACCTTC
TRBV12-3/TRBV12-4	12	-	-	TRBJ2-7	CASSPDDYEQYF	TGTGCCAGCAGCCCAGATGACTACGAGCAGTACTTC
TRBV25-1	14	-	-	TRBJ1-6	CASSERRINSPLHF	TGTGCCAGCAGTGAAAGACGGATTAATTCACCCCTCCACTTT
TRBV7-3	14	TRBD2	-	TRBJ2-5	CASSPSGTQETQYF	TGTGCCAGCAGCCCTAGCGGGACCCAAGAGACCCAGTACTTC
TRBV5-6	12	-	-	TRBJ2-7	CASSPLGYEQYF	TGTGCCAGCAGTCCCCTGGGATACGAGCAGTACTTC
TRBV2	15	TRBD2	-	TRBJ2-1	CASSSAGGPYNEQFF	TGTGCCAGCAGTTCAGCGGGGGGGCCCTACAATGAGCAGTTCTTC
TRBV28	12	-	-	TRBJ1-1	CASSLSQQEAFF	TGTGCCAGCAGTTTAAGTCAGCAAGAAGCTTTCTTT
TRBV6-5	14	-	few	TRBJ2-2	CASSYGPAFGELFF	TGTGCCAGCAGTTACGGACCTGCTTTTGGGGAGCTGTTTTTT
TRBV28	15	-	few	TRBJ1-5	CASSLSVALGQPQHF	TGTGCCAGCAGTTTATCTGTAGCTTTAGGACAGCCCCAGCATTTT
TRBV24-1	14	-	-	TRBJ1-4	CATSDEGVGEKLFF	TGTGCCACCAGTGACGAGGGGGTAGGAGAAAAACTGTTTTTT
TRBV3-1/TRBV3-2	17	-	once	TRBJ2-5	CASSPKETAVWRETQYF	TGTGCCAGCAGCCCGAAAGAAACCGCTGTATGGCGAGAGACCCAGTACTTC
TRBV19	14	-	-	TRBJ1-5	CASSFGSSNQPQHF	TGTGCCAGTAGTTTCGGAAGTAGCAATCAGCCCCAGCATTTT
TRBV18	15	-	-	TRBJ2-2	CASSPYQTNTGELFF	TGTGCCAGCTCACCTTACCAGACGAACACCGGGGAGCTGTTTTTT
TRBV10-1	15	TRBD1	-	TRBJ2-1	CASSEWQGDSYEQFF	TGCGCCAGCAGTGAGTGGCAGGGGGATTCGTATGAGCAGTTCTTC
TRBV25-1	14	-	once	TRBJ1-2	CASTTWGQADGYTF	TGTGCCAGCACTACGTGGGGGCAGGCGGATGGCTACACCTTC
TRBV10-1	15	-	-	TRBJ2-1	CASSEAGSSYNEQFF	TGCGCCAGCAGTGAGGCCGGTAGCTCCTACAATGAGCAGTTCTTC
TRBV28	14	TRBD1	-	TRBJ1-6	CASSSGQDNSPLHF	TGTGCCAGCAGTTCGGGACAGGATAATTCACCCCTCCACTTT
TRBV12-3/TRBV12-4	13	-	-	TRBJ1-1	CASSLRDRGGAFF	TGTGCCAGCAGTTTAAGAGACCGAGGAGGAGCTTTCTTT
TRBV12-3/TRBV12-4	12	TRBD1	-	TRBJ1-4	CASSSDRGELFF	TGTGCCAGCAGTTCGGACAGGGGTGAACTGTTTTTT
TRBV19	15	-	-	TRBJ1-4	CASSKGSLLNEKLFF	TGTGCCAGTAGTAAAGGATCGCTCCTAAATGAAAAACTGTTTTTT
TRBV6-5	15	-	-	TRBJ1-1	CASSSTHSGETEAFF	TGTGCCAGCAGTTCCACTCACTCGGGGGAAACTGAAGCTTTCTTT
TRBV9	13	-	-	TRBJ1-2	CASSVEDPYGYTF	TGTGCCAGCAGCGTAGAGGACCCGTATGGCTACACCTTC
TRBV4-1	14	-	-	TRBJ2-4	CASSQEQRGNIQYF	TGCGCCAGCAGCCAAGAGCAGAGGGGGAACATTCAGTACTTC
TRBV4-2	14	-	-	TRBJ1-2	CASSQGSASYGYTF	TGTGCCAGCAGCCAAGGGTCCGCTAGTTATGGCTACACCTTC
TRBV29-1	12	-	-	TRBJ1-1	CSVLTVNTEAFF	TGCAGCGTTTTAACGGTGAACACTGAAGCTTTCTTT
TRBV10-3	13	TRBD1	-	TRBJ1-2	CAIETGGIDGYTF	TGTGCCATCGAGACAGGGGGCATCGATGGCTACACCTTC
TRBV28	11	-	-	TRBJ1-2	CASRRGRGYTF	TGTGCCAGCAGGCGGGGGAGGGGCTACACCTTC